The 14 T cell receptor beta chains reported below all come from one sample, sequenced in a study of blood T cell repertoires in COVID-19. Clones were read by immunoSEQ multiplex PCR, and TCRdb kept only the in-frame ones, dropping some. The table has about 130,000 clones, roughly 88% seen once; the top ten hold around 4.5%. What was sequenced was PBMCs or T cells enriched from blood (not recorded which). Every receptor here comes from a man aged 50 to 60 who had recovered from COVID-19.

V and J are TRBV5-4 and TRBJ2-7, with 9 bases fitting TRBD1. This CDR3 region has 15 residues. With 1 base clipped from V and 5 bases from J, the junction kept 7 bases outside the gene matches. Germline values: CDR1 SGHNT, CDR2 YYREEE (reference sequence). CDR3 sequence reads: CASSLYGTGLHEQYF. Written as DNA, the CDR3 is TGTGCCAGCAGCTTGTACGGGACAGGGCTCCACGAGCAGTACTTC.

V is TRBV7-8 and J is TRBJ1-2; 9 bases fit TRBD1. The CDR3 is 15 residues long. Germline assignment: CDR1 SGHVS and CDR2 FQNEAQ. Trimming took 0 bases from V and 8 from J; bases not matched to a gene: 7. CDR3 protein: CASSLAGTGFRGYTF. The CDR3 nucleotides are TGTGCCAGCAGCTTAGCGGGGACAGGGTTTCGCGGCTACACCTTC.

The V call is TRBV25-1, the J call TRBJ1-2; D gene uncertain. V lost 1 base, J lost 8 bases, and 14 bases lay in between. Germline V gives CDR1 MGHDK, CDR2 SYGVNS. The CDR3 runs to 14 residues. Here the CDR3 reads CASSELGTQRGYTF. DNA of the CDR3: TGTGCCAGCAGTGAATTAGGAACTCAGAGGGGCTACACCTTC.

The CDR3 bases are TGTGCCAGCAGCTTAGACAGGGGGCCTAACTATGGCTACACCTTC. Translated, it gives CASSLDRGPNYGYTF. This chain links TRBV5-4 with TRBJ1-2; 10 bases line up with TRBD1. V was clipped by 2 bases and J by 0 bases; unmatched bases: 1. CDR1 is SGHNT, CDR2 YYREEE, per germline (reference sequence). The CDR3 runs 15 residues.

V and J are TRBV7-2 and TRBJ1-1; D is unclear. The germline gives CDR1 SGHTA, CDR2 FQGNSA. The CDR3 extends over 14 amino acids. Trimming pared 1 base from V and 7 bases from J, leaving 13 bases between. The CDR3 DNA is TGTGCCAGCAGCTTAGATCAGAGAGGCAGTGAAGCTTTCTTT. Amino acids: CASSLDQRGSEAFF.

The chain has TRBV20-1 and TRBJ1-2, with 8 bases fitting TRBD1. The V and J ends lost 3 bases and 8 bases, in that order; junction bases with no gene match: 2. CDR1 DFQATT and CDR2 SNEGSKA come from the germline V gene (reference sequence). The CDR3 consists of 11 residues. The CDR3 is CSARDRDGYTF. In DNA, the CDR3 is TGCAGTGCTAGGGACAGGGACGGCTACACCTTC.

The genes are TRBV28 and TRBJ1-6; TRBD1 aligns across 8 bases. The CDR3 extends over 14 amino acids. Germline CDR1 MDHEN, CDR2 SYDVKM. After removal of 6 bases from V and 10 bases from J, the junction contained 8 bases not matched to a gene. The CDR3 sequence: CASSPDRVRSPLHF. The CDR3, as DNA: TGTGCCAGCAGCCCGGACAGGGTGCGATCACCCCTCCACTTT.

The rearrangement joins TRBV2 to TRBJ2-5; D not certain. This CDR3 has 13 residues. V was cut by 5 bases and J by 1 base, with 8 bases left in between. Per germline, CDR1 SNHLY and CDR2 FYNNEI. CDR3 sequence reads: CASSLEGQETQYF. In nucleotides, the CDR3 is TGTGCCAGCAGTCTAGAAGGCCAAGAGACCCAGTACTTC.

V usage is TRBV7-3 and J usage is TRBJ2-2; the match to TRBD1 covers 7 bases. Germline assignment: CDR1 SGHTA and CDR2 FQGTGA. The V segment lost 4 bases and the J segment 9 bases; nucleotides outside the gene matches: 8. The CDR3 runs 14 residues. CDR3 sequence (DNA): TGTGCCAGCAGCTACACGACAGGGCCCAGGGAGCTGTTTTTT. This gives the protein CASSYTTGPRELFF.

The gene calls are TRBV6-4 and TRBJ1-6; a weak D match, TRBD1 (5 bases). The CDR3 totals 13 residues. V dropped 7 bases and J dropped 5 bases, with 9 bases sitting between them. Germline loops: CDR1 MRHNA, CDR2 SNTAGT. The CDR3 coding sequence is TGTGCCAGCAAGAAGACAGATAATTCACCCCTCCACTTT. Translating it yields CASKKTDNSPLHF.

The J gene is TRBJ1-2, the V gene TRBV29-1; D may be TRBD1 (6 bases). Germline values: CDR1 SQVTM, CDR2 ANQGSEA. Trimming took 5 bases from V and 6 from J, leaving 16 bases between them. The CDR3 covers 13 residues. The CDR3 region is CSVPDRLDNGYTF. The CDR3 nucleotides are TGCAGCGTTCCCGACAGGCTCGATAATGGCTACACCTTC.

The chain couples TRBV9 to TRBJ1-1, with 9 bases that match TRBD1. The CDR3 loop spans 14 amino acids. Germline CDR1 reads SGDLS; CDR2 reads YYNGEE. The J segment lost 5 bases and the V segment lost 4 bases, leaving 6 bases of the junction unmatched. The DNA of the CDR3 is TGTGCCAGCAGCACCCGGACAGGGGATACTGAAGCTTTCTTT. Translation: CASSTRTGDTEAFF.

This clone was seen only a few times. In DNA, the CDR3 is TGTGCCACCAGTGATCCCTATAGGAGGGACAGGGATCATGTTCTGATCGAGACCCAGTACTTC. Encoded protein: CATSDPYRRDRDHVLIETQYF. This sequence joins TRBV24-1 and TRBJ2-5; TRBD1 matches at 9 bases. The V gene end was trimmed by 3 bases and the J gene end by 5 bases; junction bases not matched to a gene: 24. Per the germline V gene, CDR1 is KGHDR and CDR2 is SFDVKD. CDR3 size: 21 residues.

The rearrangement uses TRBV11-2 and TRBJ2-5; TRBD2 is a possible D gene (5 bases). Trimming cost V 7 bases and J 4 bases, with 13 bases left between them. CDR1 is SGHAT, CDR2 FQNNGV, per germline. The CDR3 loop spans 13 amino acids. The CDR3 nucleotides read TGTGCCAGCACCCTTAGGAGGACAGAGACCCAGTACTTC. This codes for CASTLRRTETQYF.